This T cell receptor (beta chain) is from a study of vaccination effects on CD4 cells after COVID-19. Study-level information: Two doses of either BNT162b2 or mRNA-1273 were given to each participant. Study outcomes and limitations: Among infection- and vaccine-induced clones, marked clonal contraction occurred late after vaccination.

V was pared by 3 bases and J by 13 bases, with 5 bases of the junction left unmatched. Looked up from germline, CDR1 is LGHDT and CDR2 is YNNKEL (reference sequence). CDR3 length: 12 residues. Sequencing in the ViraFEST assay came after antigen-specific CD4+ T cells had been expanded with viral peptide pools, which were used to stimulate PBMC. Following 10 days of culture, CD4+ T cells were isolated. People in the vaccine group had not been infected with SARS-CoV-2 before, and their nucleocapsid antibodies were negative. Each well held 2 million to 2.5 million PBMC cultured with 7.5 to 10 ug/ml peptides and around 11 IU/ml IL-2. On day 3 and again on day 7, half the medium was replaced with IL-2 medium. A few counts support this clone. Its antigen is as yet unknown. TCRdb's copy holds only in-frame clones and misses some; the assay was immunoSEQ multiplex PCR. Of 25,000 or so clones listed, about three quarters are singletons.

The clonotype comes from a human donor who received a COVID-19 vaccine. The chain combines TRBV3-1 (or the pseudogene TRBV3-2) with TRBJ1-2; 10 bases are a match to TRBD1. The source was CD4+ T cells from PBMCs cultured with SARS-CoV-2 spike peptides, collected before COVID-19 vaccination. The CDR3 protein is CASSQGDRGITF. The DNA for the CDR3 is TGTGCCAGCAGCCAGGGGGACAGGGGCATCACCTTC.